This T cell receptor (beta chain) was captured in a study of regulatory dendritic cells for organ transplantation listed by TCRdb under 2017. In the study overall: TCRbeta repertoires were sequenced from sorted naive and memory CD4+ and CD8+ T cells before and after allostimulation with regulatory or mature dendritic cells. Points the paper makes about the study in general: Among the resting subsets, the most alloreactive TCR clonotypes were found in memory CD8+ T cells. The repertoires of naive CD4+ and CD8+ T cells were highly diverse, while memory cell repertoires were less diverse, with memory CD8+ cells being the most oligoclonal. Only a couple of subjects were sequenced, and considerable between-individual heterogeneity in the alloreactive memory CD8+ T cell pool was noted by the authors. In both subjects, allostimulation led to expansion of memory CD8+ clones, although regulatory dendritic cells appeared to cause more limited expansion than mature dendritic cells did.

Via the germline V gene, CDR1 is MDHEN and CDR2 SYDVKM. From the cysteine up to the phenylalanine, the CDR3 has a length of 14 residues. Left in the record is the CDR3 DNA by itself, 42 bases read in frame from the first base. A distance of 17 bases separates the germline ends of V and J, which lose 7 bases and 10 bases respectively. FACS was used to sort CD4+ or CD8+ cells into naive T cells, defined as CD45RA+, and memory T cells, defined as CD45RO+. Two healthy control subjects provided the T cells used for TCR sequencing. Sorted T cell subsets that were not stimulated were used as baseline controls for the mixed lymphocyte reactions. The Qiagen DNeasy Blood & Tissue Kit was used for extraction of genomic DNA. Concerning this clone itself: What this receptor recognizes is not known. No much larger clone exists at a distance of one base, and base qualities are not known.

The TCRbeta CDR3 regions were amplified in a multiplexed two-step PCR with Vbeta-specific forward primers and Jbeta-specific reverse primers. The TCRbeta libraries were sequenced on an Illumina instrument via the immunoSEQ service. The authors' analysis ran thus. IMGT annotation was used to assign V, D and J genes, and synthetic CDR3 analogues were used to correct counts for multiplex PCR bias. In the immunoSEQ Analyzer, repertoire clonality was calculated as one minus normalized Shannon entropy. Whether a clone counted as expanded was decided by Fisher's exact test with Benjamini-Hochberg false discovery rate control and a two-tailed cutoff of P<0.01. The table comes from immuneACCESS by way of TCRdb, which keeps in-frame sequences with V and J called. Part of the clones is missing from these tables; in studies checked, under half for an unresolved V gene and the rest for unknown reasons. D and trimming come from the DNA, and the V and J calls and clone size come from that table. For this sample the table gives 25,000 to 30,000 clones, of which 75% to 80% were detected only once. The ten largest clones represent 2% to 2.5% of the sample.

The clonotype originates from a human donor in good health. Recombination linked TRBV28 to TRBJ2-6; a tentative D call is TRBD2 (5 bases match). The sequencing input was memory CD4+ T cells from blood. Sample cell subset or site, as interpreted from the label and publication: CD45RO+ memory T cells. Here the CDR3 is given as CASNFIRTGNVLTF. The DNA reads TGTGCCAGCAATTTTATTAGGACGGGGAACGTCCTGACTTTC.